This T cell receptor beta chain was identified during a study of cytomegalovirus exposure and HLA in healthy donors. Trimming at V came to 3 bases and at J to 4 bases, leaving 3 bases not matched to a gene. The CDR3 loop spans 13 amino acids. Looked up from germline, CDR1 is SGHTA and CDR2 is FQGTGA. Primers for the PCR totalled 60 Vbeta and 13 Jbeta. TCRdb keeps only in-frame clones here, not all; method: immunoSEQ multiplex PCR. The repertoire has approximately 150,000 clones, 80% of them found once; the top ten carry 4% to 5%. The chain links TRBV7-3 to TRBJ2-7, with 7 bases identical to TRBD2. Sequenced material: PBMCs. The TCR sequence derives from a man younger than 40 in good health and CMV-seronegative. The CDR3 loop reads CASSLFGGYEQYF. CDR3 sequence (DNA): TGTGCCAGCAGCTTGTTCGGGGGGTACGAGCAGTACTTC.